The 2 T cell receptor beta chains given below trace back to one sample, sequenced in a study of blood T cell repertoires in COVID-19. The method was immunoSEQ multiplex PCR; TCRdb's version includes in-frame clones alone and lacks a portion of them. Of about 76,000 clones listed, 90% are singletons. Source material: peripheral blood. All receptors derive from a woman between 45 and 65 years old in a cohort sampled during active COVID-19.

This clone was counted once. The gene calls are TRBV4-2 and TRBJ1-1; a weak D match, TRBD1 (5 bases). V was trimmed by 1 base and J by 3 bases, leaving 15 bases between them. In germline, CDR1 is LGHNA, CDR2 YNFKEQ. CDR3 size: 16 residues. The chain's CDR3 is CASSQAPGRRDTEAFF. In nucleotides, the CDR3 is TGTGCCAGCAGCCAAGCCCCAGGGCGTCGGGACACTGAAGCTTTCTTT.

The rearrangement uses TRBV24-1 and TRBJ2-3, with TRBD2 identical over 7 bases. The CDR3 contains 16 residues. With V trimmed by 3 bases and J by 3 bases, 8 bases remained unmatched. From germline, CDR1 is KGHDR and CDR2 SFDVKD. This chain's CDR3 is CATSDRRESATDTQYF. The CDR3 DNA sequence: TGTGCCACCAGTGATCGGCGGGAGAGTGCGACAGATACGCAGTATTTT.